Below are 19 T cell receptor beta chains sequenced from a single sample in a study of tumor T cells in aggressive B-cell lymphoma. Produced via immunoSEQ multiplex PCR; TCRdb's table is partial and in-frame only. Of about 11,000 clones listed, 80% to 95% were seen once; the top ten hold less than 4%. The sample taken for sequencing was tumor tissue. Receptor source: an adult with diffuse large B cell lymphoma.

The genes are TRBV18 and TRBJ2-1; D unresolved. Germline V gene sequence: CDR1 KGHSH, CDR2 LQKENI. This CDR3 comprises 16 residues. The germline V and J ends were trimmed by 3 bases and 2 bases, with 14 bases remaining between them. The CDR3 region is CASSPDRRVTYNEQFF. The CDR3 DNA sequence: TGTGCCAGCTCACCTGACCGACGGGTTACCTACAATGAGCAGTTCTTC.

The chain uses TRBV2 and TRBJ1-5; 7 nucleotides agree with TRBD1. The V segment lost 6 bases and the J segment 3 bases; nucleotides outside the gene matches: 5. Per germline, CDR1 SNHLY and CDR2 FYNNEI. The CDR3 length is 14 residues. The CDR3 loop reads CASSRGNSNQPQHF. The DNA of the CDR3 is TGTGCCAGCAGCAGGGGGAATTCCAATCAGCCCCAGCATTTT.

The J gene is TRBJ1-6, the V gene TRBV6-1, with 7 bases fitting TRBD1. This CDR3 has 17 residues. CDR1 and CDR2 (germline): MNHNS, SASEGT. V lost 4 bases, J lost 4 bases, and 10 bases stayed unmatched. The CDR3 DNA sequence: TGTGCCAGCAGTGTAAACTTCCGGGACAGTTATAATTCACCCCTCCACTTT. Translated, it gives CASSVNFRDSYNSPLHF.

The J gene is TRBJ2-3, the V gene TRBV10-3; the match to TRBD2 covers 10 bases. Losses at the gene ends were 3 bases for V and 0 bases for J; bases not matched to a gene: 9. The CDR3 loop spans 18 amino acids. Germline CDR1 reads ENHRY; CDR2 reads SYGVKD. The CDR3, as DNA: TGTGCCATCAGTGAACGGACTAGCGGAAGACCTAGCACAGATACGCAGTATTTT. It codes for CAISERTSGRPSTDTQYF.

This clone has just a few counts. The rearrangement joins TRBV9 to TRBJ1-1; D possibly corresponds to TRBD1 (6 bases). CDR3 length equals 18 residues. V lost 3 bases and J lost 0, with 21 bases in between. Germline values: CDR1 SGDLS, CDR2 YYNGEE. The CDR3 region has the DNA TGTGCCAGCAGCGCCGATCCAGGGGTCGATGATTTGAACACTGAAGCTTTCTTT. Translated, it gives CASSADPGVDDLNTEAFF.

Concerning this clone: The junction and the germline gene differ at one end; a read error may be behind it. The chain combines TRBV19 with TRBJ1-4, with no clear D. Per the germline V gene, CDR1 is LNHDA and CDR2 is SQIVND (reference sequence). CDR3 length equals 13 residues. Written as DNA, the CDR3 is TGTGCCAGTAGTATATCTACTAATGAAAAACTATTTTTT. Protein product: CASSISTNEKLFF.

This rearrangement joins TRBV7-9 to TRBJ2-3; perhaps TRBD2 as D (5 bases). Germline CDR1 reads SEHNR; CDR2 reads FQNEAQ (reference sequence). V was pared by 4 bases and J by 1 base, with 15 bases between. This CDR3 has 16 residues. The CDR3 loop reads CASSYRGSKGTDTQYF. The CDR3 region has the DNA TGTGCCAGCAGCTACCGGGGTTCTAAGGGCACAGATACGCAGTATTTT.

The CDR3 here is CASSLAGRETQYF. The CDR3 region has the DNA TGTGCCAGCAGCTTAGCAGGGAGGGAGACCCAGTACTTC. The rearrangement joins TRBV13 to TRBJ2-5; D possibly corresponds to TRBD2 (6 bases). Looked up from germline, CDR1 is PRHDT and CDR2 is FYEKMQ (reference sequence). Between the trimmed V and J ends, which lost 1 base and 5 bases, there was a span of 8 bases. This CDR3 comprises 13 residues.

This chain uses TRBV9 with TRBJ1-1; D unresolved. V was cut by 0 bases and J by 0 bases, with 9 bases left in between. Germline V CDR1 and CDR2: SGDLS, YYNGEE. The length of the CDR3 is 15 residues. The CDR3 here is CASSVGQTLNTEAFF. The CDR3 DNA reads TGTGCCAGCAGCGTAGGGCAGACTCTGAACACTGAAGCTTTCTTT.

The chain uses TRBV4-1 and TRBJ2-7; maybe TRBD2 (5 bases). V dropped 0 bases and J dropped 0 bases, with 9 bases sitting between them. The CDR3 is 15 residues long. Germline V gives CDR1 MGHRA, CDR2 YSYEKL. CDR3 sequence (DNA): TGCGCCAGCAGCCAAGACCGGGGTTCCTCCTACGAGCAGTACTTC. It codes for CASSQDRGSSYEQYF.

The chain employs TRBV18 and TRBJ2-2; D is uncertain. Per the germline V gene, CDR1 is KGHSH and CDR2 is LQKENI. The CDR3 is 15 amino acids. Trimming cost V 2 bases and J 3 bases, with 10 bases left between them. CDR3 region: CASSPTDNDTGELFF. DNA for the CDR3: TGTGCCAGCTCACCAACCGACAACGACACCGGGGAGCTGTTTTTT.

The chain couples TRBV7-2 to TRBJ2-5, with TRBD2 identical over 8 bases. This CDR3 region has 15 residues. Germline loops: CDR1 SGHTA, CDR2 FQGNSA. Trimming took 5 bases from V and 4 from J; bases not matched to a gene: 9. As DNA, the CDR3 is TGTGCCAGCAGCACCCGGTGGAGCGGGGGAGAGACCCAGTACTTC. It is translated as CASSTRWSGGETQYF. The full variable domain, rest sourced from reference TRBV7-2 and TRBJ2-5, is GAGVSQSPSNKVTEKGKDVELRCDPISGHTALYWYRQSLGQGLEFLIYFQGNSAPDKSGLPSDRFSAERTGGSVSTLTIQRTQQEDSAVYLCASSTRWSGGETQYFGPGTRLLVL.

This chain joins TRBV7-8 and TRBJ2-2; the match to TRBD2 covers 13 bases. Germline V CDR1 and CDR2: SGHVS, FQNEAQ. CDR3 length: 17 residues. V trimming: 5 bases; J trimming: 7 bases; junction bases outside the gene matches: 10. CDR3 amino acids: CASSTPTSGRWGGELFF. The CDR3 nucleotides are TGTGCCAGCAGCACACCGACTAGCGGGAGGTGGGGCGGGGAGCTGTTTTTT.

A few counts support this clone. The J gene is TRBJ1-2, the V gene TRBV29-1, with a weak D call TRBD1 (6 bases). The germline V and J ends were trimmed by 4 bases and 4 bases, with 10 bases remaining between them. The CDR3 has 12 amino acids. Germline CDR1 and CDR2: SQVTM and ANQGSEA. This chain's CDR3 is CSVGLGGYGYTF. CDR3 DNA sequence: TGCAGCGTTGGATTAGGGGGCTATGGCTACACCTTC.

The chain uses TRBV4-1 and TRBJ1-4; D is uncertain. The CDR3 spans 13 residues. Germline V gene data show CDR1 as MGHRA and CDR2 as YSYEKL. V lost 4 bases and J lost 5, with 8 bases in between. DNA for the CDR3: TGCGCCAGCAGCCGAGCCGAGAATGAAAAACTGTTTTTT. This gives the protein CASSRAENEKLFF.

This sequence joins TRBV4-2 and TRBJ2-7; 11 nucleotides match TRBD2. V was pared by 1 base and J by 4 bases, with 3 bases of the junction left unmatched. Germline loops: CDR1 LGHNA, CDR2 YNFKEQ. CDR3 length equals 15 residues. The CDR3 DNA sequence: TGTGCCAGCAGCCAAGGTCGACTAGCGGGATACGAGCAGTACTTC. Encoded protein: CASSQGRLAGYEQYF.

CDR3 residues: CASSQDAGMGNIQYF. CDR3 nucleotides: TGTGCCAGCAGCCAAGATGCAGGGATGGGGAACATTCAGTACTTC. The chain has TRBV14 and TRBJ2-4; possible D gene TRBD1, 5 bases. This CDR3 spans 15 amino acids. V was clipped by 0 bases and J by 7 bases, with 13 bases between them. Germline CDR1 is SGHDN and CDR2 is FVKESK.

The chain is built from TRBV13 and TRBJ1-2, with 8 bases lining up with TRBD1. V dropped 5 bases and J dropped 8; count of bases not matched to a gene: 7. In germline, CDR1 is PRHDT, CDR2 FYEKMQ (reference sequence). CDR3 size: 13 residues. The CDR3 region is CASSIFRGLGYTF. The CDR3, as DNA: TGTGCCAGCAGCATTTTCAGGGGGCTCGGCTACACCTTC.

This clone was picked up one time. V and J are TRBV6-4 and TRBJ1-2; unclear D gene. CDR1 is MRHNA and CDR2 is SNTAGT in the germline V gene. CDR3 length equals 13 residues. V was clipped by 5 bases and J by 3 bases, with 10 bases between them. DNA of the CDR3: TGTGCCAGCAGTTTACACGGAGACTATGGCTACACCTTC. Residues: CASSLHGDYGYTF.